These T cell receptor beta chains were read from a single sample in a study of cytomegalovirus exposure and HLA in healthy donors. Measured with immunoSEQ multiplex PCR; TCRdb has only the in-frame clones, and not every one. Its table lists some 52,000 clones. The sample taken for sequencing was PBMCs. The receptors were gathered from a woman aged 55-69 years in good health and CMV-seropositive. Both conserved end residues are part of each CDR3. A D gene is named only where the DNA matches it firmly.

CDR3aa: CASSRGTSGVQETQYF
CDR3nt: TGCGCCAGCAGTCGCGGGACTAGCGGGGTCCAAGAGACCCAGTACTTC
j_gene: TRBJ2-5
v_gene: TRBV4-1
d_gene: TRBD2

CDR3aa: CASSLDPSGTGPGYTF
CDR3nt: TGTGCCAGCAGCTTAGATCCCTCCGGGACAGGGCCCGGCTACACCTTC
j_gene: TRBJ1-2
v_gene: TRBV11-3
d_gene: TRBD1

CDR3aa: CASSQRGAGGSTDTQYF
CDR3nt: TGTGCCAGCAGCCAAAGGGGAGCGGGGGGTAGCACAGATACGCAGTATTTT
j_gene: TRBJ2-3
v_gene: TRBV7-2
d_gene: TRBD2

CDR3aa: CASSQGSEQLSYEQYF
CDR3nt: TGTGCCAGCAGCCAAGGCTCCGAGCAACTCTCCTACGAGCAGTACTTC
j_gene: TRBJ2-7
v_gene: TRBV4-2
d_gene: .

CDR3aa: CASSLTGGIGNTEAFF
CDR3nt: TGTGCCAGCAGCTTGACAGGGGGCATTGGGAACACTGAAGCTTTCTTT
j_gene: TRBJ1-1
v_gene: TRBV7-8
d_gene: TRBD1

CDR3aa: CASSAKSSFEKLFF
CDR3nt: TGTGCCAGCAGCGCTAAAAGCTCATTTGAAAAACTGTTTTTT
j_gene: TRBJ1-4
v_gene: TRBV9
d_gene: .

CDR3aa: CASSPGQGYTGELFF
CDR3nt: TGCGCCAGCAGCCCCGGACAGGGGTACACCGGGGAGCTGTTTTTT
j_gene: TRBJ2-2
v_gene: TRBV4-1
d_gene: TRBD1

CDR3aa: CASSFTQGNSPLHF
CDR3nt: TGTGCCAGCAGCTTCACCCAGGGAAATTCACCCCTCCACTTT
j_gene: TRBJ1-6
v_gene: TRBV7-8
d_gene: .

CDR3aa: CASSQGQGNQPQHF
CDR3nt: TGCGCCAGCAGCCAGGGACAGGGGAATCAGCCCCAGCATTTT
j_gene: TRBJ1-5
v_gene: TRBV5-1
d_gene: TRBD1

CDR3aa: CASSEALRGRGETQYF
CDR3nt: TGTGCCAGCAGTGAAGCGTTGCGGGGGAGAGGAGAGACCCAGTACTTC
j_gene: TRBJ2-5
v_gene: TRBV2
d_gene: TRBD2

CDR3aa: CAISEPGLAGGSDTQYF
CDR3nt: TGTGCCATCAGTGAGCCTGGACTAGCGGGGGGCTCAGATACGCAGTATTTT
j_gene: TRBJ2-3
v_gene: TRBV10-3
d_gene: TRBD2

CDR3aa: CASSRSGGTDTQYF
CDR3nt: TGCGCCAGCAGCAGAAGCGGGGGCACAGATACGCAGTATTTT
j_gene: TRBJ2-3
v_gene: TRBV5-1
d_gene: TRBD2

CDR3aa: CASSGDSTDTQYF
CDR3nt: TGTGCCAGCAGTGGGGACTCCACAGATACGCAGTATTTT
j_gene: TRBJ2-3
v_gene: TRBV25-1
d_gene: .

CDR3aa: CASSGAFGSGANVLTF
CDR3nt: TGCGCCAGCAGTGGGGCTTTCGGCTCTGGGGCCAACGTCCTGACTTTC
j_gene: TRBJ2-6
v_gene: TRBV10-1
d_gene: .

CDR3aa: CASSRDRVPMNTEAFF
CDR3nt: TGCGCCAGCAGCCGGGACAGGGTCCCAATGAACACTGAAGCTTTCTTT
j_gene: TRBJ1-1
v_gene: TRBV4-1
d_gene: TRBD1

CDR3aa: CASSPGEAGLTDTQYF
CDR3nt: TGCGCCAGCAGCCCTGGGGAGGCGGGGCTCACAGATACGCAGTATTTT
j_gene: TRBJ2-3
v_gene: TRBV4-3
d_gene: .

CDR3aa: CASIPLQGQYSGYTF
CDR3nt: TGTGCCAGCATCCCCCTCCAGGGACAGTATTCTGGCTACACCTTC
j_gene: TRBJ1-2
v_gene: TRBV7-9
d_gene: TRBD1

CDR3aa: CASSYSQGARETQYF
CDR3nt: TGTGCCAGCAGTTACTCTCAGGGGGCCAGAGAGACCCAGTACTTC
j_gene: TRBJ2-5
v_gene: TRBV6-5
d_gene: TRBD1

CDR3aa: CASSLAAGQLDNEQFF
CDR3nt: TGCGCCAGCAGCTTGGCCGCGGGGCAGCTTGACAATGAGCAGTTCTTC
j_gene: TRBJ2-1
v_gene: TRBV5-1
d_gene: .

CDR3aa: CASSPLGQGSYEQYF
CDR3nt: TGTGCCAGCAGCCCGTTGGGACAGGGATCATACGAGCAGTACTTC
j_gene: TRBJ2-7
v_gene: TRBV7-9
d_gene: TRBD1

CDR3aa: CASTTTGSEQYF
CDR3nt: TGTGCCAGCACCACGACAGGGAGCGAGCAGTACTTC
j_gene: TRBJ2-7
v_gene: TRBV6-5
d_gene: TRBD1

CDR3aa: CASSSVPGTGRGMNTEAFF
CDR3nt: TGCGCCAGCAGCTCTGTCCCTGGGACAGGGAGAGGCATGAACACTGAAGCTTTCTTT
j_gene: TRBJ1-1
v_gene: TRBV5-1
d_gene: TRBD1